This entry describes one T cell receptor (beta chain). As yet, its antigen is unknown. The data stem from a study of post-analysis software for immune sequencing data. Across the study: As for disease course, relapsing-remitting, secondary progressive and progressive-relapsing multiple sclerosis were all included. Overall study findings and caveats: Strong co-clustering by F measure was seen for same-batch samples. Four or five TRBV segments (TRBV5-6, TRBV5-1 and TRBV20-1 among them) occurred more frequently in patients than in controls. Compared against controls, patients with multiple sclerosis displayed significantly lower normalized Chao1 diversity.

Unique molecular identifiers were present in the TCR beta cDNA libraries. TCRdb re-called the PCR reads through MiXCR, storing one row per CDR3 protein. This sample carries roughly 730,000 distinct CDR3 sequences, about 32% of them seen once, and the ten largest clones take about 0.5%. The ends lost 5 bases at V and 2 bases at J; junction bases unmatched: 12. The CDR3 consists of 17 residues. The germline V gene encodes CDR1 MNHNY and CDR2 SVGAGI (reference sequence). This TCR was recovered from a girl between 10 and 17 years old with multiple sclerosis. The chain carries TRBV6-6 and TRBJ1-5, with TRBD1 matching over 7 bases. Material for sequencing was blood. The CDR3 protein is CASSPPQGVGGNQPQHF. The CDR3 coding sequence is TGTGCCAGCAGTCCACCTCAGGGGGTCGGAGGCAATCAGCCCCAGCATTTT.